The 12 T cell receptor beta chains below come from one sample, sequenced in a study of long-term antiretroviral therapy in people with HIV. With survey level as its setting, the immunoSEQ assay was v3.0. Clones were sequenced by immunoSEQ multiplex PCR, and TCRdb holds only the in-frame ones, with some missing. The sample yields about 22,000 clones, around four fifths seen once. The input for sequencing was unsorted PBMCs, taken approximately 4 years after starting antiretroviral therapy. These TCRs come from a man in his late teens or twenties with HIV.

The chain has TRBV28 and TRBJ1-5; 7 bases match TRBD1. Germline V gives CDR1 MDHEN, CDR2 SYDVKM. Trimming removed 6 bases from V and 4 bases from J; junction bases left unmatched: 12. This CDR3 comprises 16 residues. The CDR3 protein is CASSPLLSGGNQPQHF. In DNA, the CDR3 is TGTGCCAGCAGCCCTCTACTGTCAGGGGGGAATCAGCCCCAGCATTTT.

In DNA form, the CDR3 reads TGTGCCAGCCAGGGACAAACGAACACCGGGGAGCTGTTTTTT. This sequence encodes CASQGQTNTGELFF. V gene TRBV9 combines with J gene TRBJ2-2; D is perhaps TRBD1 (6 bases). This CDR3 is 14 amino acids long. Trimming stripped 7 bases from V and 0 bases from J, with 10 bases between. The germline CDR1 and CDR2 sequences are SGDLS and YYNGEE.

V gene TRBV29-1 combines with J gene TRBJ1-2, with a weak D call TRBD1 (5 bases). This CDR3 has 14 residues. With 7 bases removed from V and 4 bases from J, the gap between germline ends came to 19 bases. The germline V gene encodes CDR1 SQVTM and CDR2 ANQGSEA. For the CDR3, the DNA is TGCAGCGCCCAAGAGGGGACGGCCGGCTATGGCTACACCTTC. It is translated as CSAQEGTAGYGYTF.

The rearrangement links TRBV5-1 to TRBJ2-2, with 7 bases fitting TRBD1. The ends lost 0 bases at V and 4 bases at J; junction bases unmatched: 15. This CDR3 comprises 19 residues. The V gene's germline CDR1 is SGHRS and CDR2 YFSETQ. The CDR3 sequence is CASSLEGPPGGEVTGELFF. In nucleotides, the CDR3 is TGCGCCAGCAGCTTGGAGGGGCCTCCAGGGGGAGAGGTCACCGGGGAGCTGTTTTTT. The full variable domain, with the rest looked up from reference TRBV5-1 and TRBJ2-2, is KAGVTQTPRYLIKTRGQQVTLSCSPISGHRSVSWYQQTPGQGLQFLFEYFSETQRNKGNFPGRFSGRQFSNSRSEMNVSTLELGDSALYLCASSLEGPPGGEVTGELFFGEGSRLTVL.

Written as DNA, the CDR3 is TGTGCCAGCGGGAGAGAATCCGGGGAGCTGTTTTTT. Translating it yields CASGRESGELFF. This chain uses TRBV18 with TRBJ2-2; perhaps TRBD2 as D (5 bases). This CDR3 has 12 amino acids. The V end lost 8 bases, the J end lost 6 bases, and 10 bases lay between the germline ends. The germline V gene has CDR1 KGHSH and CDR2 LQKENI.

V usage is TRBV7-8 and J usage is TRBJ2-7; tentatively, D is TRBD1 (5 bases). CDR1 and CDR2 (germline): SGHVS, FQNEAQ. This CDR3 is built from 15 residues. Deletions cut 2 bases from V and 0 bases from J, with 11 bases between. CDR3 region: CASSLSGRSSYEQYV. The CDR3 coding sequence is TGTGCCAGCAGCTTATCAGGGCGGAGCTCCTACGAGCAGTACGTC.

The genes are TRBV28 and TRBJ2-3; no clear D gene. Germline lookup yields CDR1 MDHEN and CDR2 SYDVKM. Trimming removed 4 bases at V and 4 bases at J, with 12 bases between. The CDR3 loop spans 14 amino acids. CDR3 region: CASSSSGVSDTQYF. CDR3 bases: TGTGCCAGCAGTTCATCGGGCGTATCAGATACGCAGTATTTT.

This chain uses TRBV5-1 with TRBJ1-5; perhaps TRBD1 as D (5 bases). Deletions cut 5 bases from V and 3 bases from J, with 15 bases between. The germline CDR1 and CDR2 sequences are SGHRS and YFSETQ. CDR3 size: 15 residues. The CDR3 loop reads CASRPDQGANQPQHF. Written as DNA, the CDR3 is TGCGCCAGCAGACCCGACCAGGGAGCCAATCAGCCCCAGCATTTT.

The chain joins TRBV9 to TRBJ1-1, with D possibly being TRBD1 (5 bases). The CDR3 contains 13 residues. The germline gives CDR1 SGDLS, CDR2 YYNGEE. V lost 6 bases and J 4 bases, leaving 13 bases between the germline ends. CDR3: CASNPDILTEAFF. The CDR3 DNA reads as TGTGCCAGCAACCCGGACATCCTCACTGAAGCTTTCTTT.

The chain links TRBV19 to TRBJ2-3, with 10 positions matching TRBD1. CDR1 and CDR2 (germline): LNHDA, SQIVND (reference sequence). V lost 6 bases, J lost 3 bases, and 6 bases stayed unmatched. The CDR3 sequence is 15 residues long. CDR3 in amino acids: CASRTGTGETDTQYF. The CDR3 DNA sequence: TGTGCCAGTAGGACTGGGACAGGGGAAACAGATACGCAGTATTTT.

This chain uses TRBV19 with TRBJ2-5; TRBD1 matches at 7 bases. Germline values: CDR1 LNHDA, CDR2 SQIVND (reference sequence). With 5 bases clipped from V and 2 bases from J, the junction kept 5 bases outside the gene matches. This CDR3 has 14 amino acids. The CDR3, as DNA: TGTGCCAGTAGTCGGTCAGGGGGTCAAGAGACCCAGTACTTC. This encodes CASSRSGGQETQYF.

This clone occurred once. The chain joins TRBV7-9 to TRBJ1-1; D gene unclear. V gave up 2 bases and J gave up 7 bases, with 11 bases separating them. CDR1 is SEHNR and CDR2 is FQNEAQ in the germline V gene (reference sequence). This CDR3 comprises 13 residues. CDR3 nucleotides: TGTGCCAGCAGCTTAAGTCCCCGGGGTGAAGCTTTCTTT. Protein: CASSLSPRGEAFF.